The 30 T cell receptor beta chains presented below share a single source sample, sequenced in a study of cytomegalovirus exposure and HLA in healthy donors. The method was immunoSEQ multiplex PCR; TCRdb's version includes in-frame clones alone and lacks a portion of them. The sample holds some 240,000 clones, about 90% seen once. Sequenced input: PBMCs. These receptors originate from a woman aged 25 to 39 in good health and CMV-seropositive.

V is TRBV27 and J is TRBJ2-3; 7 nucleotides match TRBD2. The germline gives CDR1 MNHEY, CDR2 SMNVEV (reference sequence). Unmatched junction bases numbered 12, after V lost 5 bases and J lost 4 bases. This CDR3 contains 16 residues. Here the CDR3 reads CASSPGWTRQSDTQYF. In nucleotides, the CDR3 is TGTGCCAGCAGTCCCGGATGGACTAGACAGTCAGATACGCAGTATTTT.

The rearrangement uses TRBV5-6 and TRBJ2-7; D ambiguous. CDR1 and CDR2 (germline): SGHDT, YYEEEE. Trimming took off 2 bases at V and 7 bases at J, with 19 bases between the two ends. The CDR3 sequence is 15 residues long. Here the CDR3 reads CASSFMETALEEQYF. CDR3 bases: TGTGCCAGCAGCTTCATGGAAACTGCCCTGGAGGAGCAGTACTTC.

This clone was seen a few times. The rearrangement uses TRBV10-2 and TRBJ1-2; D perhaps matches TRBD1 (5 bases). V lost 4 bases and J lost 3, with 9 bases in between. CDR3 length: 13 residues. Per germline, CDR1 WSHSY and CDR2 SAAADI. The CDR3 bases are TGCGCCAGCAGTGTTGACAGCTACTATGGCTACACCTTC. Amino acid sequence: CASSVDSYYGYTF.

The chain's CDR3 is CASSPLSGRASDTQYF. The CDR3 DNA is TGCGCCAGCAGCCCCCTTAGCGGGAGGGCCTCCGATACGCAGTATTTT. The chain uses TRBV4-1 and TRBJ2-3; 11 bases map to TRBD2. Germline CDR1 reads MGHRA; CDR2 reads YSYEKL. The CDR3 is 16 residues long. The V gene end was trimmed by 4 bases and the J gene end by 6 bases; junction bases not matched to a gene: 9.

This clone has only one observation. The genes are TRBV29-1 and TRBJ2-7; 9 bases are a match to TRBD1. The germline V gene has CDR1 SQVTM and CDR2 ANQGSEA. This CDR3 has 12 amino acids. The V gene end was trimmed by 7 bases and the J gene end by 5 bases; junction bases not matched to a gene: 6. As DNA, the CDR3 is TGCAGCGGTGGGACAGGGAACAACGAGCAGTACTTC. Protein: CSGGTGNNEQYF.

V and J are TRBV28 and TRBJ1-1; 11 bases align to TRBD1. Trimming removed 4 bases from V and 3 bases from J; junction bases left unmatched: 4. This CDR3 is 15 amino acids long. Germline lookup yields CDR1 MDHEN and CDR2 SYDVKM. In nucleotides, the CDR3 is TGTGCCAGCAGTTGGGGGACAGGGGGGGACACTGAAGCTTTCTTT. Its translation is CASSWGTGGDTEAFF.

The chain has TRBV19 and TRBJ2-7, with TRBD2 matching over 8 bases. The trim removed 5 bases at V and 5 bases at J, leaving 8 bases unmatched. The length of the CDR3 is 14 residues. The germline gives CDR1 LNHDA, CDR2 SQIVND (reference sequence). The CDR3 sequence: CASSFRLARDEQYF. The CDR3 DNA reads TGTGCCAGTAGTTTTCGACTAGCGAGGGACGAGCAGTACTTC.

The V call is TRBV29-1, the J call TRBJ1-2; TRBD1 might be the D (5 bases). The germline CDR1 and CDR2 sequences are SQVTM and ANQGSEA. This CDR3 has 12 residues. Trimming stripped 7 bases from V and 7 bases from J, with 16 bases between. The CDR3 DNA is TGCAGCGCGTTGGGGGGGAATCTTGGCTACACCTTC. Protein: CSALGGNLGYTF.

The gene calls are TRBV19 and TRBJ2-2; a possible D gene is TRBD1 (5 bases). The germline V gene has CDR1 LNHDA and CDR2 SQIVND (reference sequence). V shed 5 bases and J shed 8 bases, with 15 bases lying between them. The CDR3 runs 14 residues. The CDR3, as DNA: TGTGCCAGTAGTCCAGGGTCTTATATTGGGGAGCTGTTTTTT. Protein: CASSPGSYIGELFF.

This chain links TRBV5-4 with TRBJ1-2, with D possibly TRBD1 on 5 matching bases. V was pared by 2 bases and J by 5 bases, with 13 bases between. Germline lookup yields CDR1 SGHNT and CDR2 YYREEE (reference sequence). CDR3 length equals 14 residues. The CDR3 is CASSFGQGGYGYTF. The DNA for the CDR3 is TGTGCCAGCAGCTTCGGGCAGGGAGGTTATGGCTACACCTTC.

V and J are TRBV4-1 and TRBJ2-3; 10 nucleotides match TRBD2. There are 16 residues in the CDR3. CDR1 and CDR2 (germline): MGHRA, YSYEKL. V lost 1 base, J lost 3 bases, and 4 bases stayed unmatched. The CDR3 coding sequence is TGCGCCAGCAGCCAAGGGGGACTAGCGAGGACAGATACGCAGTATTTT. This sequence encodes CASSQGGLARTDTQYF.

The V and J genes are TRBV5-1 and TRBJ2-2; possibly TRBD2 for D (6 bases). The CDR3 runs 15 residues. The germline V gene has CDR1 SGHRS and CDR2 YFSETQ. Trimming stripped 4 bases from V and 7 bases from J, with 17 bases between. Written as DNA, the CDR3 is TGCGCCAGCAGCCCATCATATCAGGGAGGCGGGGAGCTGTTTTTT. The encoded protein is CASSPSYQGGGELFF.

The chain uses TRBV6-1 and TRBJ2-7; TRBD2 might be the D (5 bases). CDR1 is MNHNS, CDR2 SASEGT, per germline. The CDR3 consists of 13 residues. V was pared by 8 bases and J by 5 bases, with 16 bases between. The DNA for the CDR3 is TGTGCCAGCTCGGGTATGGCCGGGAACGAGCAGTACTTC. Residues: CASSGMAGNEQYF.

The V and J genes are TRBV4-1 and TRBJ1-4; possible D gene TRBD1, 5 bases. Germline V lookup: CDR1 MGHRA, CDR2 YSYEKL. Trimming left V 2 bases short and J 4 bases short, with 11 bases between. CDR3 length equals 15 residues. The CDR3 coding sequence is TGCGCCAGCAGCCAATGGGGCAGCGTTAATGAAAAACTGTTTTTT. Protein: CASSQWGSVNEKLFF.

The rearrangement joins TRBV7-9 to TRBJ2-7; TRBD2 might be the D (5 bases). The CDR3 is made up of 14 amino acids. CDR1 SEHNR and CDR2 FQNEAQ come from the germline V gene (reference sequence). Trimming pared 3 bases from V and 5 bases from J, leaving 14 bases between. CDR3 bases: TGTGCCAGCAGCTTCGGACTCCTCCCGGACGAGCAGTACTTC. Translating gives CASSFGLLPDEQYF.

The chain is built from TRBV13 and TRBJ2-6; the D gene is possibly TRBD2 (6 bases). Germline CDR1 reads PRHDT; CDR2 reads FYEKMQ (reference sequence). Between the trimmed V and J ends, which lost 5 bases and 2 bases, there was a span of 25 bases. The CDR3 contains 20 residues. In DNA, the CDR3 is TGTGCCAGCAGCCCAACCCCTACCGGGACGGACTACGCTGGGGCCAACGTCCTGACTTTC. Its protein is CASSPTPTGTDYAGANVLTF.

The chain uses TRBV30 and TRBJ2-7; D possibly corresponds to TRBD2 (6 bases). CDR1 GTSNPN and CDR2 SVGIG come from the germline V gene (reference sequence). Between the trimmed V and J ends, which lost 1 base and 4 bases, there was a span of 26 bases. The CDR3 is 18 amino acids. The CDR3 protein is CAWSDPAGRNQPLYEQYF. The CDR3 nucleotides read TGTGCCTGGAGTGACCCGGCGGGACGGAACCAACCGCTTTACGAGCAGTACTTC.

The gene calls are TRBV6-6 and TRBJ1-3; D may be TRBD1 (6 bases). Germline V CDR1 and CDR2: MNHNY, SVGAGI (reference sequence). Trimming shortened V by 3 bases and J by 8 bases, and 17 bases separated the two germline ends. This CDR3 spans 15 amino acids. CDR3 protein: CASSYPGQGGDTIYF. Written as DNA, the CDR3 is TGTGCCAGCAGTTATCCGGGACAAGGTGGTGACACCATATATTTT.

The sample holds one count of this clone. CDR3 region: CASSLGLAGRDTQYF. CDR3 DNA: TGTGCCAGCAGCTTAGGACTAGCGGGGAGAGATACGCAGTATTTT. The chain joins TRBV7-2 to TRBJ2-3; 11 positions agree with TRBD2. Germline V gene data show CDR1 as SGHTA and CDR2 as FQGNSA. Unmatched junction bases numbered 2, after V lost 1 base and J lost 5 bases. CDR3 length: 15 residues. Drawing the rest from reference TRBV7-2 and TRBJ2-3, the complete variable domain is GAGVSQSPSNKVTEKGKDVELRCDPISGHTALYWYRQSLGQGLEFLIYFQGNSAPDKSGLPSDRFSAERTGGSVSTLTIQRTQQEDSAVYLCASSLGLAGRDTQYFGPGTRLTVL.

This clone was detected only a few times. The CDR3 DNA follows: TGTGCCATCCAGACAGGGAGCAACACCGGGGAGCTGTTTTTT. It codes for CAIQTGSNTGELFF. V is TRBV10-3 and J is TRBJ2-2; 7 bases align to TRBD1. V lost 8 bases and J lost 2; bases outside the gene matches: 5. From germline, CDR1 is ENHRY and CDR2 SYGVKD. This CDR3 contains 14 residues.

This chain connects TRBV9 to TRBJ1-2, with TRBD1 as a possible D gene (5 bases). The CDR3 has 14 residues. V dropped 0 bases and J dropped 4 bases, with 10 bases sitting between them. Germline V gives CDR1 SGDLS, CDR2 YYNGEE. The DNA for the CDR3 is TGTGCCAGCAGCGTAGATCAGGGCCCCTATGGCTACACCTTC. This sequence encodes CASSVDQGPYGYTF.

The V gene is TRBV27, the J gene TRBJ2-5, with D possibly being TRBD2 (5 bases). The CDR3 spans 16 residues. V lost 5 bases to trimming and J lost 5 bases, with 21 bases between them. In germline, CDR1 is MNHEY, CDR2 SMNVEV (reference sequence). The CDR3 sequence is CASSTGWFGLAETQYF. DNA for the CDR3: TGTGCCAGCAGTACGGGGTGGTTTGGGCTCGCCGAGACCCAGTACTTC.

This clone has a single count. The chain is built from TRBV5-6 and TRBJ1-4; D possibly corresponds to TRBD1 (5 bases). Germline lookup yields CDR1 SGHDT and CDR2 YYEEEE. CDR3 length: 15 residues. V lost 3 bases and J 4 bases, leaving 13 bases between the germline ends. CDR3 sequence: CASSSGGRINEKLFF. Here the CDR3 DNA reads TGTGCCAGCAGCTCGGGGGGACGGATTAATGAAAAACTGTTTTTT. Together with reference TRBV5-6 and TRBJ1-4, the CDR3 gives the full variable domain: DAGVTQSPTHLIKTRGQQVTLRCSPKSGHDTVSWYQQALGQGPQFIFQYYEEEERQRGNFPDRFSGHQFPNYSSELNVNALLLGDSALYLCASSSGGRINEKLFFGSGTQLSVL.

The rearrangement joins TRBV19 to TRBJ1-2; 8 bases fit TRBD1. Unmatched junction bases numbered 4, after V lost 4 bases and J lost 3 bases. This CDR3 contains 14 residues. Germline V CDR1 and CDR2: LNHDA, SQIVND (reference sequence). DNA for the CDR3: TGTGCCAGTAGTACTAGGACAGGGCACTATGGCTACACCTTC. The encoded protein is CASSTRTGHYGYTF.

The CDR3 loop reads CASSESVGVGYTF. CDR3 in DNA: TGCGCCAGCAGTGAGTCCGTCGGGGTCGGCTACACCTTC. This chain connects TRBV10-1 to TRBJ1-2; D gene unclear. This CDR3 has 13 amino acids. Trimming removed 0 bases at V and 8 bases at J, with 10 bases between. Germline CDR1 WNHNN, CDR2 SYGVQD (reference sequence).

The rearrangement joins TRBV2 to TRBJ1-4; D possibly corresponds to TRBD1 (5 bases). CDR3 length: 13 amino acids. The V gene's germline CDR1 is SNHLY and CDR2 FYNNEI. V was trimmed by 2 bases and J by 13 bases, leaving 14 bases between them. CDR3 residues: CASSELRGFGLFF. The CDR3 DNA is TGTGCCAGCAGTGAATTGCGGGGCTTTGGACTGTTTTTT.

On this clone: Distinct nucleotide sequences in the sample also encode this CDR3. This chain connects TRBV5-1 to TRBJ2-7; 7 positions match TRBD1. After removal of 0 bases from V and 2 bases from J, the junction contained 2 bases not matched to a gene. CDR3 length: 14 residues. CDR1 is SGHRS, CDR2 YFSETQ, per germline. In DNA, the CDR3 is TGCGCCAGCAGCTTGGGACAGGGCGCCTACGAGCAGTACTTC. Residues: CASSLGQGAYEQYF.

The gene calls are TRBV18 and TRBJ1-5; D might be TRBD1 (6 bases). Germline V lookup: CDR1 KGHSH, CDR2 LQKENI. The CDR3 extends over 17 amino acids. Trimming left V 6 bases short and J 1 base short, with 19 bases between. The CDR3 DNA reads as TGTGCCAGCTCGCCTAGATCCGGGACATCCAGCAATCAGCCCCAGCATTTT. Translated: CASSPRSGTSSNQPQHF. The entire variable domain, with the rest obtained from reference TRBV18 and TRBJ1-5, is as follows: NAGVMQNPRHLVRRRGQEARLRCSPMKGHSHVYWYRQLPEEGLKFMVYLQKENIIDESGMPKERFSAEFPKEGPSILRIQQVVRGDSAAYFCASSPRSGTSSNQPQHFGDGTRLSIL.

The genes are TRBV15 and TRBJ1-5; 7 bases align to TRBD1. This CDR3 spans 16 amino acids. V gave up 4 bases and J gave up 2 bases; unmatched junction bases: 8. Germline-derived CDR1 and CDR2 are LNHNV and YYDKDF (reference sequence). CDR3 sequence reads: CATSKGRGIGNQPQHF. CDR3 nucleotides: TGTGCCACCAGCAAGGGCAGGGGGATTGGCAATCAGCCCCAGCATTTT.

The CDR3 protein is CASRPDIAGTTDTQYF. Written as DNA, the CDR3 is TGTGCCAGCCGCCCCGATATAGCGGGTACCACAGATACGCAGTATTTT. The genes are TRBV28 and TRBJ2-3; TRBD2 matches at 7 bases. J gave up 2 bases and V 8 bases, and 13 bases lay outside the gene matches. Germline V gives CDR1 MDHEN, CDR2 SYDVKM. The CDR3 has 16 amino acids.